This T cell receptor (beta chain) is from a study of immune characterization of retroperitoneal liposarcoma. MiXCR, applied by TCRdb to the PCR reads, yields one record per CDR3 protein. The table has around 20,000 distinct CDR3 sequences, around two fifths seen once. This clonotype came up a few times. Looked up from germline, CDR1 is MNHNS and CDR2 is SASEGT. Deletions cut 5 bases from V and 7 bases from J, with 14 bases between. CDR3 length equals 13 residues. Sequenced sample: blood. This sequence was found in a male donor with retroperitoneal liposarcoma. The V call is TRBV6-1, the J call TRBJ1-2, with D maybe TRBD1 (5 bases). The CDR3 region has the DNA TGTGCCAGCAGTTTGACAGAAACCGGTGGCTACACCTTC. It yields the protein CASSLTETGGYTF.